This T cell receptor (beta chain) was sequenced in a study of blood T cell repertoires in COVID-19. Study information: COVID-19 samples, acute and convalescent, were from the United States, Italy and Spain.

Clones were read by immunoSEQ multiplex PCR, and TCRdb kept only the in-frame ones, dropping some. The repertoire consists of 65,000 to 80,000 clones, with about four fifths occurring once and the leading ten covering over 8.5%. The CDR3 has 12 amino acids. V was clipped by 0 bases and J by 6 bases, with 4 bases between them. This sequence was found in a man aged 45-65 years with acute or convalescent COVID-19. Sequenced: peripheral blood. This chain joins TRBV12-3 or TRBV12-4 and TRBJ2-3; D is uncertain. CDR3 in DNA: TGTGCCAGCAGTTTAGCCAGTGATACGCAGTATTTT. As protein: CASSLASDTQYF.